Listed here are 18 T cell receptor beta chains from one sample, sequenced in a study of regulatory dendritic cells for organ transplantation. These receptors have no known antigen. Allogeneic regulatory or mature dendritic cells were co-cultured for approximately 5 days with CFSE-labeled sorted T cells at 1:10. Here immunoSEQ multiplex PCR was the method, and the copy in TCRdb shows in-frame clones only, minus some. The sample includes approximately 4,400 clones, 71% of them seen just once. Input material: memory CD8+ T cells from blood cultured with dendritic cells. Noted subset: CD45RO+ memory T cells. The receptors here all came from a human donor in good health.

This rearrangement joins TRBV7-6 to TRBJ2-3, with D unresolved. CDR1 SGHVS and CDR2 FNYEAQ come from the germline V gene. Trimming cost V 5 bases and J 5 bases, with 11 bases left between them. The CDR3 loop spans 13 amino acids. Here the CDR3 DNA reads TGTGCCAGCAGCCCGCCGTCGGGAGATACGCAGTATTTT. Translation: CASSPPSGDTQYF.

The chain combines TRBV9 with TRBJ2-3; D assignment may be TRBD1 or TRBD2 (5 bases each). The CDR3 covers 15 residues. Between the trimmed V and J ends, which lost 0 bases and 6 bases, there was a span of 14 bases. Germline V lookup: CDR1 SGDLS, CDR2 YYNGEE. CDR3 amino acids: CASSVEFSGPDTQYF. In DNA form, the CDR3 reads TGTGCCAGCAGCGTAGAATTTTCGGGGCCCGATACGCAGTATTTT.

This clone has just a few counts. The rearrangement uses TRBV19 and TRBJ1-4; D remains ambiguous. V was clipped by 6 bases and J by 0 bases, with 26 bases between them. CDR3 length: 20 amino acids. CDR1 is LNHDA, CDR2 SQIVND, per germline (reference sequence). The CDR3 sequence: CASSPATSLGWMATNEKLFF. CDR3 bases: TGTGCCAGTAGCCCGGCGACAAGTCTGGGATGGATGGCAACTAATGAAAAACTGTTTTTT. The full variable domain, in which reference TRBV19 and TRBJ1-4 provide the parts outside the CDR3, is DGGITQSPKYLFRKEGQNVTLSCEQNLNHDAMYWYRQDPGQGLRLIYYSQIVNDFQKGDIAEGYSVSREKKESFPLTVTSAQKNPTAFYLCASSPATSLGWMATNEKLFFGSGTQLSVL.

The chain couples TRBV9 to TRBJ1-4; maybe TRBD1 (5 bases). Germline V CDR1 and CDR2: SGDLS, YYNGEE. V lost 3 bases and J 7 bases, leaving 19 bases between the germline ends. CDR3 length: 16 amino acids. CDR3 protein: CASSARPDAGTEKLFF. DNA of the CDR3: TGTGCCAGCAGCGCCCGCCCCGACGCGGGGACTGAAAAACTGTTTTTT.

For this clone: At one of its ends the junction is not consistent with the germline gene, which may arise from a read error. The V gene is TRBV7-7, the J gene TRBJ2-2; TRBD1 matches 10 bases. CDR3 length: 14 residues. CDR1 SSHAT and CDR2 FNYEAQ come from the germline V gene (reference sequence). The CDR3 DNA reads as TGTGCTAGCAGCCTCGCGACAGGGGGCCGGGAGCTGTTTTTT. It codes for CASSLATGGRELFF. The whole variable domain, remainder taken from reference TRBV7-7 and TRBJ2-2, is GAGVSQSPRYKVTKRGQDVTLRCDPISSHATLYWYQQALGQGPEFLTYFNYEAQPDKSGLPSDRFSAERPEGSISTLTIQRTEQRDSAMYRCASSLATGGRELFFGEGSRLTVL.

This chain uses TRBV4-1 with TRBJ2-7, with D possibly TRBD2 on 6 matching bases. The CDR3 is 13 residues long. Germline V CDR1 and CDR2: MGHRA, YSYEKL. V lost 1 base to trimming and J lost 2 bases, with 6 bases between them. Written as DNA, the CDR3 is TGCGCCAGCAGCCAAGCGGGGGCCTACGAGCAGTACTTC. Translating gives CASSQAGAYEQYF.

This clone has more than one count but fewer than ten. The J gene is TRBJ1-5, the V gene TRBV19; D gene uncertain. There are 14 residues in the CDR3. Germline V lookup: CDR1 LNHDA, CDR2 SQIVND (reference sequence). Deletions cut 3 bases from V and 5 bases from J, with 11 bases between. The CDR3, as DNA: TGTGCCAGTAGTATTGATAGCACCTATCAGCCCCAGCATTTT. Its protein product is CASSIDSTYQPQHF.

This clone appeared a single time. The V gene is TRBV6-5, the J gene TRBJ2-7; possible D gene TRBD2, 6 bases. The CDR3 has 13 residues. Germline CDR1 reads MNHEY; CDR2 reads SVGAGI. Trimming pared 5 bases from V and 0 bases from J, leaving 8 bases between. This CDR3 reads CASSEAGSYEQYF. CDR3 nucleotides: TGTGCCAGCAGTGAAGCGGGCTCCTACGAGCAGTACTTC.

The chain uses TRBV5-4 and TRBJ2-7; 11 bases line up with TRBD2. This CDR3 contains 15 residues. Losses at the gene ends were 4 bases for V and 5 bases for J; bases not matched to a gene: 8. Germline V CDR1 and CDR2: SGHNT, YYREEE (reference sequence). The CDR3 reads CASSRGSGGVDEQYF. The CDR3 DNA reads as TGTGCCAGCAGCCGGGGTAGCGGGGGGGTGGACGAGCAGTACTTC.

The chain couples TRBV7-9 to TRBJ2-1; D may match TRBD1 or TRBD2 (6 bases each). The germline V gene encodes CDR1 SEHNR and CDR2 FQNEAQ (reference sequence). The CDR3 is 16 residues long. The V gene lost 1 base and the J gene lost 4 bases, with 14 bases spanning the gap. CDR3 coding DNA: TGTGCCAGCAGCTTAGGGAAGAGAGGGGGGTACAATGAGCAGTTCTTC. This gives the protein CASSLGKRGGYNEQFF.

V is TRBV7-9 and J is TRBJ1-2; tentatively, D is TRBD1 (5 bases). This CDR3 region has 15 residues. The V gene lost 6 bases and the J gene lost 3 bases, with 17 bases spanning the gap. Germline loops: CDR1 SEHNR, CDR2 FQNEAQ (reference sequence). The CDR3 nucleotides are TGTGCCAGCAGGCTTCCGGGGATGGGGGACTATGGCTACACCTTC. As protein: CASRLPGMGDYGYTF. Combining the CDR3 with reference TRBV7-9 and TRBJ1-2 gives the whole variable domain DTGVSQNPRHKITKRGQNVTFRCDPISEHNRLYWYRQTLGQGPEFLTYFQNEAQLEKSRLLSDRFSAERPKGSFSTLEIQRTEQGDSAMYLCASRLPGMGDYGYTFGSGTRLTVV.

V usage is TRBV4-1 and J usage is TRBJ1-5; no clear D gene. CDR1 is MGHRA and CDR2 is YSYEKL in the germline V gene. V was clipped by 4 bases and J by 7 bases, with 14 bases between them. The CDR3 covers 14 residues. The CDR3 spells CASSPDPRGQPQHF. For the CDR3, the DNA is TGCGCCAGCAGCCCCGACCCGCGCGGCCAGCCCCAGCATTTT.

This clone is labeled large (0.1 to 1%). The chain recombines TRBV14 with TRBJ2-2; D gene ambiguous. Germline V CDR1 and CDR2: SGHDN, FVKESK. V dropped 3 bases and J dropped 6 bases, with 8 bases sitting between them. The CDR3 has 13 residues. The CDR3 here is CASSQTLPGELFF. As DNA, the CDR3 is TGTGCCAGCAGCCAGACTCTCCCCGGGGAGCTGTTTTTT.

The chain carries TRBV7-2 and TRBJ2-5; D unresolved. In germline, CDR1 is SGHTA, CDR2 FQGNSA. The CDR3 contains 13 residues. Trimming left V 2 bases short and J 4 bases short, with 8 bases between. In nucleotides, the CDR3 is TGTGCCAGCAGCTTACTAGAACGAGAGACCCAGTACTTC. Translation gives CASSLLERETQYF.

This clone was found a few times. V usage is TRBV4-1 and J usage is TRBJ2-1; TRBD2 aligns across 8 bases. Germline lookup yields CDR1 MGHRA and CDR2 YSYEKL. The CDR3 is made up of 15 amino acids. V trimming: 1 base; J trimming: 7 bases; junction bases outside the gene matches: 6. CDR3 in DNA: TGCGCCAGCAGCCAAGTGGGCGGGGGGCAAAATGAGCAGTTCTTC. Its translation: CASSQVGGGQNEQFF.

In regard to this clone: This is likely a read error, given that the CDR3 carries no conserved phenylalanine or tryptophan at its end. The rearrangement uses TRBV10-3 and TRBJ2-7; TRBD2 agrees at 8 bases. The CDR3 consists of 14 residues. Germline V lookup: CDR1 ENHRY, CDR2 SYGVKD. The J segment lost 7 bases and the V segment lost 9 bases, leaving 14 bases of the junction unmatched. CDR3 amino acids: CAIMNTGGQGEQYL. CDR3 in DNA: TGTGCCATTATGAACACGGGAGGGCAGGGTGAGCAGTACCTC.

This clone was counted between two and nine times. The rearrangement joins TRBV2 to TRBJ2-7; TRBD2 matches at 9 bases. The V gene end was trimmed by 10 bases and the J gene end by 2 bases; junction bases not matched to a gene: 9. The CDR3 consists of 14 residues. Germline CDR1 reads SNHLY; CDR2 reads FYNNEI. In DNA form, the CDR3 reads TGTGCCACCGGTCTAGCGGGGTCAACCTACGAGCAGTACTTC. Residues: CATGLAGSTYEQYF.

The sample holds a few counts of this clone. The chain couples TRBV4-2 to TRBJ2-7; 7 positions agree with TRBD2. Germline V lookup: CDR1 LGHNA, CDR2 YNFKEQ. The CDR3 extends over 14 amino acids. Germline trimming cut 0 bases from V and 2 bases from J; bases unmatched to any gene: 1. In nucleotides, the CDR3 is TGTGCCAGCAGCCAAGAGCGGGAGCCCTACGAGCAGTACTTC. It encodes CASSQEREPYEQYF.